The rows below give T cell receptor beta chains drawn from one sample of a study of blood T cell repertoires in COVID-19. Assay: immunoSEQ multiplex PCR; the TCRdb copy retains only in-frame clones and omits some. Of fewer than 200,000 clones in the sample, roughly 84% were seen once. Sample: peripheral blood. These receptors all stem from a woman in her 50s with COVID-19, enrolled during active disease. The CDR3 runs from the conserved cysteine through the conserved F or W. A D gene is named only where the DNA matches it firmly. Size values are once, few and many counts, or a class for expanded clones, and some rows have none.

v_gene	d_gene	j_gene	abundance	CDR3aa	CDR3nt
TRBV6-5	TRBD1	TRBJ1-2	NA	CASGQQGAGYGYTF	TGTGCCAGCGGACAACAGGGGGCTGGCTATGGCTACACCTTC
TRBV6-5	NA	TRBJ2-2	NA	CASRTGDFRTGELFF	TGTGCCAGCAGAACGGGGGACTTTCGTACCGGGGAGCTGTTTTTT
TRBV11-2	TRBD1	TRBJ1-4	NA	CASSMGQGAEKLFF	TGTGCCAGCAGCATGGGACAGGGGGCTGAAAAACTGTTTTTT
TRBV19	TRBD1	TRBJ1-5	few	CASSGTGGNQPQHF	TGTGCCAGTTCCGGGACAGGGGGGAATCAGCCCCAGCATTTT
TRBV12-3/TRBV12-4	TRBD1	TRBJ2-7	NA	CASSGTGLSEQYF	TGTGCCAGCTCCGGGACAGGGTTGAGCGAGCAGTACTTC
TRBV12-3/TRBV12-4	TRBD2	TRBJ2-7	NA	CASSGLAGYEQYF	TGTGCCAGCAGTGGACTAGCGGGCTACGAGCAGTACTTC
TRBV27	TRBD1	TRBJ2-1	NA	CASSLLDREDNEQFF	TGTGCCAGCTCCCTTTTGGACAGGGAAGACAATGAGCAGTTCTTC
TRBV5-1	TRBD1	TRBJ1-2	NA	CASSSTTGDYGYTF	TGCGCCAGCAGCTCGACGACAGGGGACTATGGCTACACCTTC
TRBV14	NA	TRBJ2-3	NA	CASSHPADTQYF	TGTGCCAGCAGCCATCCAGCAGATACGCAGTATTTT
TRBV28	NA	TRBJ2-7	NA	CASGQTPNYEQYF	TGTGCCAGTGGACAGACACCCAACTACGAGCAGTACTTC
TRBV2	NA	TRBJ2-5	NA	CASRLQETQYF	TGTGCCAGCAGACTGCAAGAGACCCAGTACTTC
TRBV6-4	NA	TRBJ1-1	NA	CASSEEGDTEAFF	TGTGCCAGCAGTGAAGAAGGGGACACTGAAGCTTTCTTT
TRBV5-1	TRBD1	TRBJ2-7	NA	CASSFGQGPYEQYF	TGCGCCAGCAGCTTTGGACAGGGCCCCTACGAGCAGTACTTC
TRBV7-9	NA	TRBJ1-6	few	CASSLSGNSPLHF	TGTGCCAGCAGCTTGTCCGGTAATTCACCCCTCCACTTT
TRBV3-1/TRBV3-2	NA	TRBJ1-1	few	CASSRTSPLSAEAFF	TGTGCCAGCAGCCGCACGTCGCCACTGAGCGCTGAAGCTTTCTTT
TRBV9	TRBD2	TRBJ2-2	NA	CASTGGAEGLATGELFF	TGTGCCAGCACCGGGGGGGCTGAGGGTTTGGCCACCGGGGAGCTGTTTTTT
TRBV28	NA	TRBJ1-1	NA	CASTPSGGVNTEAFF	TGTGCCAGCACCCCCTCCGGGGGGGTGAACACTGAAGCTTTCTTT
TRBV24-1	NA	TRBJ1-2	few	CATSDSGRLRYTF	TGTGCCACCAGTGATTCAGGGAGGCTACGCTACACCTTC
TRBV11-3	NA	TRBJ1-1	NA	CASSLFQSFPEAFF	TGTGCCAGCAGCTTATTCCAAAGCTTCCCTGAAGCTTTCTTT
TRBV18	NA	TRBJ2-1	once	CASSPRDGYNEQFF	TGTGCCAGCTCACCGCGGGACGGCTACAATGAGCAGTTCTTC
TRBV11-3	NA	TRBJ1-1	NA	CASSLTEGTEAFF	TGTGCCAGCAGCCTTACGGAGGGGACTGAAGCTTTCTTT
TRBV30	NA	TRBJ2-3	NA	CAWSGTSTDTQYF	TGTGCCTGGAGTGGGACTAGCACAGATACGCAGTATTTT
TRBV7-2	TRBD2	TRBJ2-5	NA	CASSLRSGGAGETQYF	TGTGCCAGCAGCTTAAGGAGCGGGGGGGCCGGGGAGACCCAGTACTTC
TRBV2	NA	TRBJ1-3	NA	CASSEGGLAGNTIYF	TGTGCCAGCAGTGAAGGGGGGCTTGCTGGAAACACCATATATTTT
TRBV11-2	NA	TRBJ1-1	NA	CASSLATGFMNTEAFF	TGTGCCAGCAGCTTAGCCACGGGATTTATGAACACTGAAGCTTTCTTT
TRBV5-8	NA	TRBJ2-7	NA	CASSRRPGAYEQYF	TGTGCCAGCAGTCGGAGGCCGGGAGCCTACGAGCAGTACTTC
TRBV4-1	NA	TRBJ2-6	NA	CASSQVSSGANVLTF	TGCGCCAGCAGCCAAGTGAGCTCTGGGGCCAACGTCCTGACTTTC
TRBV4-2	TRBD1	TRBJ2-1	NA	CASSQTRDRENNEQFF	TGTGCCAGCAGCCAAACCCGGGACAGGGAGAACAATGAGCAGTTCTTC
TRBV5-6	TRBD1	TRBJ1-6	NA	CASSLGDRVSPLHF	TGTGCCAGCAGCTTGGGGGACAGGGTCTCACCCCTCCACTTT
TRBV27	TRBD2	TRBJ2-1	NA	CASSLLYGLAGEYNEQFF	TGTGCCAGCAGTCTTCTTTATGGACTAGCGGGGGAGTACAATGAGCAGTTCTTC
TRBV5-6	TRBD2	TRBJ2-3	NA	CASRDSGGALDTQYF	TGTGCCAGCAGGGATAGCGGGGGGGCATTAGATACGCAGTATTTT
TRBV30	NA	TRBJ2-7	NA	CAWSVGGTYEQYF	TGTGCCTGGAGTGTAGGCGGAACCTACGAGCAGTACTTC
TRBV30	TRBD1	TRBJ1-1	NA	CAWRNRQGAGNTEAFF	TGTGCCTGGAGAAACCGACAGGGGGCAGGGAACACTGAAGCTTTCTTT
TRBV6-2/TRBV6-3	TRBD1	TRBJ1-6	NA	CASSPGTAISSYNSPLHF	TGTGCCAGCAGTCCCGGGACAGCCATTAGCTCCTATAATTCACCCCTCCACTTT
TRBV9	NA	TRBJ1-1	NA	CASSVGAQPSEAFF	TGTGCCAGCAGCGTGGGAGCCCAACCAAGCGAAGCTTTCTTT
TRBV19	TRBD1	TRBJ2-1	NA	CASRPDRGTEQFF	TGTGCCAGTAGACCCGACAGGGGGACTGAGCAGTTCTTC
TRBV3-1/TRBV3-2	NA	TRBJ1-3	few	CASSQSNSGNTIYF	TGTGCCAGCAGCCAAAGCAATTCTGGAAACACCATATATTTT
TRBV29-1	NA	TRBJ1-1	NA	CSVEVGAAEAFF	TGCAGCGTTGAAGTGGGGGCAGCTGAAGCTTTCTTT
TRBV6-2/TRBV6-3	TRBD1	TRBJ1-5	NA	CASSYLDREDSSNQPQHF	TGTGCCAGCAGTTACCTGGACAGGGAGGACTCTAGCAATCAGCCCCAGCATTTT
TRBV4-1	NA	TRBJ1-1	few	CASSQGSRSWYPNTEAFF	TGCGCCAGCAGCCAAGGGTCGAGGTCGTGGTACCCGAACACTGAAGCTTTCTTT
TRBV2	TRBD1	TRBJ2-3	NA	CASTPDRGEFDTQYF	TGTGCCAGCACCCCGGACAGGGGAGAATTTGATACGCAGTATTTT